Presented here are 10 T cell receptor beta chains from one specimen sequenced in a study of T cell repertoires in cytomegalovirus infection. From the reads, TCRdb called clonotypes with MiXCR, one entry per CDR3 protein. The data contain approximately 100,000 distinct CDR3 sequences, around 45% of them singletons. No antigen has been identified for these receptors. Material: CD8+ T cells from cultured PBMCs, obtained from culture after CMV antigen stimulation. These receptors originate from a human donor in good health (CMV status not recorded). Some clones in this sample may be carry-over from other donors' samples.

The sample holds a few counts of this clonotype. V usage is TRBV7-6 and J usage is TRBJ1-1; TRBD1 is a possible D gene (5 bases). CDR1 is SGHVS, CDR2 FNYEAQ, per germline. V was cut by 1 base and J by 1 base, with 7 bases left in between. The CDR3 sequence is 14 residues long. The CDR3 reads CASSLGRGNTEAFF. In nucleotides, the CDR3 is TGTGCCAGCAGCTTAGGTAGGGGGAACACTGAAGCTTTCTTT. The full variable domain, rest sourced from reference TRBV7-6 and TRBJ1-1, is GAGVSQSPRYKVTKRGQDVALRCDPISGHVSLYWYRQALGQGPEFLTYFNYEAQQDKSGLPNDRFSAERPEGSISTLTIQRTEQRDSAMYRCASSLGRGNTEAFFGQGTRLTVV.

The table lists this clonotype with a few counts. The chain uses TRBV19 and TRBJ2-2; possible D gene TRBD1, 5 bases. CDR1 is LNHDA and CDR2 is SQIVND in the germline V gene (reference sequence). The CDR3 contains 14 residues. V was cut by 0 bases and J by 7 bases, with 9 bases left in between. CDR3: CASSIDRDHGELFF. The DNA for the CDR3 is TGTGCCAGTAGTATAGACAGGGATCACGGGGAGCTGTTTTTT.

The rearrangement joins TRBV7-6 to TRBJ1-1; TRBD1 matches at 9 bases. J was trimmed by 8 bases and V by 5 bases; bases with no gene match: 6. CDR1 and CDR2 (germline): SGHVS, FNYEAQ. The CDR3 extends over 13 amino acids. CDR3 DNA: TGTGCCAGCAGCCGACGGACAGGGGACGAAGCTTTCTTT. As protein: CASSRRTGDEAFF.

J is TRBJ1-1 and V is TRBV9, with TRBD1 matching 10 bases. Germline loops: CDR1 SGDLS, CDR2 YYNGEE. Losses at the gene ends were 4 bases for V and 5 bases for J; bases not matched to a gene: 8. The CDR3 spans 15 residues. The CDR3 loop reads CASSPTGGPRTEAFF. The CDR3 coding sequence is TGTGCCAGCAGCCCGACAGGGGGCCCGAGGACTGAAGCTTTCTTT.

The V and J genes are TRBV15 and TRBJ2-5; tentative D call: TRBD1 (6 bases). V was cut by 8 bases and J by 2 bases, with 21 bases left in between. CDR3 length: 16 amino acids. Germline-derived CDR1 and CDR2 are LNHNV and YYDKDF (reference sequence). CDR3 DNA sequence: TGTGCCACCGAGGACGCCGGGACACTTGAACAAGAGACCCAGTACTTC. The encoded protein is CATEDAGTLEQETQYF. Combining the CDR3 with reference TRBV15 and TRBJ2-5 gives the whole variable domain DAMVIQNPRYQVTQFGKPVTLSCSQTLNHNVMYWYQQKSSQAPKLLFHYYDKDFNNEADTPDNFQSRRPNTSFCFLDIRSPGLGDTAMYLCATEDAGTLEQETQYFGPGTRLLVL.

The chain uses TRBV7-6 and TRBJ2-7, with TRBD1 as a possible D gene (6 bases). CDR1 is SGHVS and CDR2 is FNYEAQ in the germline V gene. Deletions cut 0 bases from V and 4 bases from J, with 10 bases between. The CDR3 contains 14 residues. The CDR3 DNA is TGTGCCAGCAGCTTAGCTGGCAGGGGTTACGAGCAGTACTTC. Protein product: CASSLAGRGYEQYF.

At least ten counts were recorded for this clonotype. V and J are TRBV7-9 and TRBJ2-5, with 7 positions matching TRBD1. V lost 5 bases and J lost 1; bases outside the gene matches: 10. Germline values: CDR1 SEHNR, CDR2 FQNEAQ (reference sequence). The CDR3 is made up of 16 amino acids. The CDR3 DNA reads TGTGCCAGCAGCCGCTCACAGGGGCTTTCCCAAGAGACCCAGTACTTC. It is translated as CASSRSQGLSQETQYF.

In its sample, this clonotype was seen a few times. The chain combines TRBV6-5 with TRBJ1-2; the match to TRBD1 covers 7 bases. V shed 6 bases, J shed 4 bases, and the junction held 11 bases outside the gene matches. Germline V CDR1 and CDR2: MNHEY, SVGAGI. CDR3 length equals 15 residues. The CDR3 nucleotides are TGTGCCAGCAGCCTTCTGACAGGGTTCCGCTATGGCTACACCTTC. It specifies CASSLLTGFRYGYTF.

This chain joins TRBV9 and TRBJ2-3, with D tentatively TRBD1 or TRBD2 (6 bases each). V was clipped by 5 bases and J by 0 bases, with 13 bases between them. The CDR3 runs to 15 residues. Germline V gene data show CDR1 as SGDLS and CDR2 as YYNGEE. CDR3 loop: CASSEGGFSTDTQYF. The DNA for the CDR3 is TGTGCCAGCAGTGAGGGGGGATTTAGCACAGATACGCAGTATTTT.

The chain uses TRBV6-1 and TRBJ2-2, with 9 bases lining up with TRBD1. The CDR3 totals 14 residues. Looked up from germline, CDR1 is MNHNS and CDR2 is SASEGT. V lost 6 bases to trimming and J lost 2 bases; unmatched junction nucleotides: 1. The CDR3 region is CASRTGGNTGELFF. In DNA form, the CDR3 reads TGTGCCAGCAGGACAGGGGGAAACACCGGGGAGCTGTTTTTT.